The next 19 T cell receptor beta chains were all read from a single sample in a study of blood T cell repertoires in COVID-19. The assay was immunoSEQ multiplex PCR, and TCRdb's table has in-frame clones only and misses some. Of approximately 130,000 clones listed, 86% were seen once; the top ten hold around 18%. Sequenced sample: peripheral blood. The receptors come from a woman aged 45-65 years who had recovered from COVID-19.

The rearrangement joins TRBV30 to TRBJ2-1, with a possible D match to TRBD2 (5 bases). The CDR3 totals 17 residues. V dropped 0 bases and J dropped 7 bases, with 22 bases sitting between them. Germline CDR1 is GTSNPN and CDR2 is SVGIG (reference sequence). The DNA for the CDR3 is TGTGCCTGGAGTGTCGGGCTTTCGGCTAGCAAGGTGAATGAGCAGTTCTTC. Amino acid sequence: CAWSVGLSASKVNEQFF.

This chain connects TRBV5-4 to TRBJ2-1, with a weak D call TRBD2 (5 bases). Germline V gene lookup returns CDR1 SGHNT and CDR2 YYREEE (reference sequence). The CDR3 runs 16 residues. V was clipped by 3 bases and J by 12 bases, with 25 bases between them. As DNA, the CDR3 is TGTGCCAGCAGCTACCTACGGCGGAGGACCCCAACTGGGCAGTTCTTC. Its protein product is CASSYLRRRTPTGQFF.

This chain joins TRBV4-1 and TRBJ1-1; possibly TRBD1 for D (5 bases). The CDR3 runs to 17 residues. Trimming removed 1 base at V and 0 bases at J, with 15 bases between. Germline V gene lookup returns CDR1 MGHRA and CDR2 YSYEKL. This chain's CDR3 is CASSQVLLGRLNTEAFF. DNA of the CDR3: TGCGCCAGCAGCCAAGTGTTGTTGGGGCGTTTGAACACTGAAGCTTTCTTT.

The chain is built from TRBV28 and TRBJ2-7; 8 nucleotides match TRBD1. CDR3 size: 14 residues. The V segment lost 8 bases and the J segment 0 bases; nucleotides outside the gene matches: 6. The germline CDR1 and CDR2 sequences are MDHEN and SYDVKM. In DNA, the CDR3 is TGTGCCAGCGGACGACAGGGGAGCTCCTACGAGCAGTACTTC. This gives the protein CASGRQGSSYEQYF. The full variable domain, in which reference TRBV28 and TRBJ2-7 provide the parts outside the CDR3, is DVKVTQSSRYLVKRTGEKVFLECVQDMDHENMFWYRQDPGLGLRLIYFSYDVKMKEKGDIPEGYSVSREKKERFSLILESASTNQTSMYLCASGRQGSSYEQYFGPGTRLTVT.

The V call is TRBV6-5, the J call TRBJ1-5; the match to TRBD1 covers 7 bases. V lost 6 bases and J lost 5; bases outside the gene matches: 10. Germline V CDR1 and CDR2: MNHEY, SVGAGI. The CDR3 has 15 amino acids. In nucleotides, the CDR3 is TGTGCCAGCAGGGGGACAGCCGGCCCCCATCAGCCCCAGCATTTT. Translated: CASRGTAGPHQPQHF.

This rearrangement joins TRBV11-1 to TRBJ2-7; TRBD1 aligns across 10 bases. Germline lookup yields CDR1 SGHAT and CDR2 FQDESV (reference sequence). J lost 2 bases, V lost 4 bases, and 5 bases had no gene match. This CDR3 comprises 15 residues. The CDR3 sequence: CASSSRDRGPYEQYF. CDR3 nucleotide sequence: TGTGCCAGCAGCTCCCGGGACAGGGGACCCTACGAGCAGTACTTC. The entire variable domain, with the rest obtained from reference TRBV11-1 and TRBJ2-7, is as follows: EAEVAQSPRYKITEKSQAVAFWCDPISGHATLYWYRQILGQGPELLVQFQDESVVDDSQLPKDRFSAERLKGVDSTLKIQPAELGDSAMYLCASSSRDRGPYEQYFGPGTRLTVT.

This clone was recorded a few times. V gene TRBV4-3 combines with J gene TRBJ2-1, with 8 bases that match TRBD2. Trimming at V came to 3 bases and at J to 6 bases, leaving 13 bases not matched to a gene. The germline V gene encodes CDR1 LGHNA and CDR2 YSLEER. The CDR3 covers 17 residues. For the CDR3, the DNA is TGCGCCAGCAGCCAGCGCGAAGGCGGCGGGAGGATCAATGAGCAGTTCTTC. Amino acids: CASSQREGGGRINEQFF.

The chain links TRBV5-1 to TRBJ2-3, with TRBD1 identical over 11 bases. The CDR3 totals 19 residues. Germline V lookup: CDR1 SGHRS, CDR2 YFSETQ. The junction had 18 bases not matched to a gene; V was cut back by 4 bases and J by 5 bases. CDR3 residues: CASSPTPLVTDRGRDTQYF. CDR3 DNA sequence: TGCGCCAGCAGCCCAACCCCCCTTGTGACGGACAGGGGGCGAGATACGCAGTATTTT.

This chain joins TRBV7-2 and TRBJ2-3; 10 nucleotides align to TRBD1. Germline CDR1 is SGHTA and CDR2 is FQGNSA. Trimming cost V 4 bases and J 1 base; bases outside gene matches: 5. CDR3 size: 16 residues. The CDR3 DNA reads TGTGCCAGCAGCTCACAGGGGACAGGGGGCACAGATACGCAGTATTTT. Protein sequence: CASSSQGTGGTDTQYF.

V usage is TRBV5-1 and J usage is TRBJ1-1; 8 bases align to TRBD1. The V gene end was trimmed by 4 bases and the J gene end by 1 base; junction bases not matched to a gene: 9. This CDR3 comprises 16 residues. Germline CDR1 is SGHRS and CDR2 is YFSETQ. CDR3 nucleotides: TGCGCCAGCAGCCTCCAGCCAGGGGGCGGGAACACTGAAGCTTTCTTT. It yields the protein CASSLQPGGGNTEAFF.

The chain uses TRBV3-1 (or the pseudogene TRBV3-2) and TRBJ1-6; D possibly corresponds to TRBD1 (5 bases). V was clipped by 4 bases and J by 11 bases, with 12 bases between them. CDR3 length equals 13 residues. Germline V gene data show CDR1 as LGHDT and CDR2 as YNNKEL (reference sequence). This chain's CDR3 is CASSRQGRTPLHF. The DNA for the CDR3 is TGTGCCAGCAGCCGTCAGGGTAGGACACCCCTCCACTTT.

The genes are TRBV5-1 and TRBJ2-7; D is possibly TRBD1 (6 bases). V lost 3 bases and J lost 4, with 11 bases in between. Germline lookup yields CDR1 SGHRS and CDR2 YFSETQ. CDR3 size: 13 residues. The CDR3 DNA reads as TGCGCCAGCAGCTCATTAAGGGGGTACGAGCAGTACTTC. Translating gives CASSSLRGYEQYF.

This chain joins TRBV30 and TRBJ1-3, with a possible D match to TRBD1 (6 bases). CDR3 size: 15 residues. The germline gives CDR1 GTSNPN, CDR2 SVGIG (reference sequence). Trimming shortened V by 2 bases and J by 1 base, and 12 bases separated the two germline ends. For the CDR3, the DNA is TGTGCCTGGAGTTACAGGGTTTCATCTGGAAACACCATATATTTT. It encodes CAWSYRVSSGNTIYF.

The V call is TRBV11-3, the J call TRBJ2-7, with 7 positions matching TRBD2. The J segment lost 3 bases and the V segment lost 7 bases, leaving 9 bases of the junction unmatched. Germline CDR1 SGHNT, CDR2 YENEEA. The CDR3 spans 14 residues. This CDR3 is CASTKRGEGYEQYF. In nucleotides, the CDR3 is TGTGCCAGCACCAAACGCGGGGAGGGCTACGAGCAGTACTTC. Full variable domain (remainder filled in from reference TRBV11-3 and TRBJ2-7): EAGVVQSPRYKIIEKKQPVAFWCNPISGHNTLYWYLQNLGQGPELLIRYENEEAVDDSQLPKDRFSAERLKGVDSTLKIQPAELGDSAVYLCASTKRGEGYEQYFGPGTRLTVT.

The gene calls are TRBV10-3 and TRBJ1-2; weak D call: TRBD1 (5 bases). Germline CDR1 ENHRY, CDR2 SYGVKD. This CDR3 contains 14 residues. The V end lost 6 bases, the J end lost 2 bases, and 13 bases lay between the germline ends. The CDR3 nucleotides are TGTGCCATCAGGCCTCGGGGGGTGAACTATGGCTACACCTTC. Protein product: CAIRPRGVNYGYTF.

V is TRBV5-1 and J is TRBJ2-3; 8 bases agree with TRBD2. J was trimmed by 4 bases and V by 1 base; bases with no gene match: 2. Looked up from germline, CDR1 is SGHRS and CDR2 is YFSETQ. This CDR3 contains 14 residues. The CDR3 sequence: CASSLSGSSDTQYF. CDR3 in DNA: TGCGCCAGCAGCTTGAGCGGGAGCTCAGATACGCAGTATTTT.

The J gene is TRBJ1-1, the V gene TRBV7-2, with D possibly matching TRBD1 (5 bases). Germline values: CDR1 SGHTA, CDR2 FQGNSA. The V gene lost 7 bases and the J gene lost 3 bases, with 12 bases spanning the gap. The CDR3 extends over 13 amino acids. CDR3 in amino acids: CASIRQGYTEAFF. In DNA form, the CDR3 reads TGTGCCAGCATCCGTCAGGGCTACACTGAAGCTTTCTTT.

The chain recombines TRBV5-8 with TRBJ2-7, with D perhaps TRBD1 (6 bases). The CDR3 consists of 12 residues. Trimming took 5 bases from V and 5 from J, leaving 11 bases between them. The germline V gene has CDR1 SGHTS and CDR2 YDEGEE. CDR3 residues: CASRTGGNEQYF. DNA for the CDR3: TGTGCCAGCAGGACAGGAGGCAACGAGCAGTACTTC.

This clone was seen only once. V and J are TRBV6-2 or TRBV6-3 and TRBJ2-1; 12 bases are a match to TRBD2. V lost 1 base and J lost 0; bases outside the gene matches: 10. CDR1 and CDR2 (germline): MNHEY, SVGEGT. This CDR3 contains 20 residues. CDR3 protein: CASSYLLLAGGLSSYNEQFF. The CDR3 DNA sequence: TGTGCCAGCAGTTACTTGTTACTAGCGGGAGGTTTGAGCTCCTACAATGAGCAGTTCTTC.